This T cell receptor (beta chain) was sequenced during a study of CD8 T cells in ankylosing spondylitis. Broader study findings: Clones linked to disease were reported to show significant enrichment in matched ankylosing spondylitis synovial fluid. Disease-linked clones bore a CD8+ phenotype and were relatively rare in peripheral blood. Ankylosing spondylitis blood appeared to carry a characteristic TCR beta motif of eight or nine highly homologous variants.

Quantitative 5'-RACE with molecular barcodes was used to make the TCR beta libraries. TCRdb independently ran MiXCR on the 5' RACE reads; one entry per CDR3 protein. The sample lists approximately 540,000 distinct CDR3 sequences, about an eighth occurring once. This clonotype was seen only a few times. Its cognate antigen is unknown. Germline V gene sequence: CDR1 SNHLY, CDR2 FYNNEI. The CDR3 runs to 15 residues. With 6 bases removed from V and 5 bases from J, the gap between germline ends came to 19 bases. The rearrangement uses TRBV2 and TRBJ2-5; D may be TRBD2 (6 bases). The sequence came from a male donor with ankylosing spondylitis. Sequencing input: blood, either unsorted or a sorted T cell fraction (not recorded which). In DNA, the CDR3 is TGTGCCAGCAGGAGGCGGGCAGGGAGGAGTGAGACCCAGTACTTC. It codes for CASRRRAGRSETQYF.